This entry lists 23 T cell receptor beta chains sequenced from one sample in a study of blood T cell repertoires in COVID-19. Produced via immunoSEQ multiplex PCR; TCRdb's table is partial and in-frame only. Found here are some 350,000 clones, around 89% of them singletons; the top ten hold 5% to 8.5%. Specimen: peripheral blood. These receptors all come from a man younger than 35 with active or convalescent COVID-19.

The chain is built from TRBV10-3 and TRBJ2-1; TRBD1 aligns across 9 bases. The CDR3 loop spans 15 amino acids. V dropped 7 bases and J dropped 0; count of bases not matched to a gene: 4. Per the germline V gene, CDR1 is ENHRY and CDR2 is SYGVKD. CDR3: CAINGQGISYNEQFF. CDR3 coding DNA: TGTGCCATCAATGGACAGGGGATCTCCTACAATGAGCAGTTCTTC.

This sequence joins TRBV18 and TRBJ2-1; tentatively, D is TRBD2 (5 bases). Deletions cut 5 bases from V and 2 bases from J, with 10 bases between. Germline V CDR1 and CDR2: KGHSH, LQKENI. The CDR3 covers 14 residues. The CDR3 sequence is CASSFGLTYNEQFF. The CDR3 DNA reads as TGTGCCAGCTCATTCGGACTCACCTACAATGAGCAGTTCTTC.

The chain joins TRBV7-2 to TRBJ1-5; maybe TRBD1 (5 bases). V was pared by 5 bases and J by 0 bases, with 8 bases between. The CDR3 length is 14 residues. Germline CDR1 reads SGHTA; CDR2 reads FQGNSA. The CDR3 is CASSLDSSNQPQHF. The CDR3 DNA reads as TGTGCCAGCAGCCTCGACAGTAGCAATCAGCCCCAGCATTTT.

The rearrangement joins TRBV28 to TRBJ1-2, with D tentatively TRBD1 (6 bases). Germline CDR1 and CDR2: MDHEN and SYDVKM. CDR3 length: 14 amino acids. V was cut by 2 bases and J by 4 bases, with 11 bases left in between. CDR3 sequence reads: CASSLNPRGYGYTF. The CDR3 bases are TGTGCCAGCAGTTTAAACCCCAGGGGCTATGGCTACACCTTC.

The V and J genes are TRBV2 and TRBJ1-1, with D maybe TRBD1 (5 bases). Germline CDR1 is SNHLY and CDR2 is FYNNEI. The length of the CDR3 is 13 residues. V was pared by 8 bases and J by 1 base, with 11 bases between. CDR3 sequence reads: CASVQGRNTEAFF. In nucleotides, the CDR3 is TGTGCCAGCGTGCAGGGCAGGAACACTGAAGCTTTCTTT. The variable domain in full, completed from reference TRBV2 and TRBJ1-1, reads EPEVTQTPSHQVTQMGQEVILRCVPISNHLYFYWYRQILGQKVEFLVSFYNNEISEKSEIFDDQFSVERPDGSNFTLKIRSTKLEDSAMYFCASVQGRNTEAFFGQGTRLTVV.

The CDR3: CSVDLGGLNYEQYF. CDR3 sequence (DNA): TGCAGCGTTGATTTGGGCGGGTTAAACTACGAGCAGTACTTC. This chain links TRBV29-1 with TRBJ2-7; possibly TRBD2 for D (5 bases). The CDR3 is made up of 14 amino acids. Germline loops: CDR1 SQVTM, CDR2 ANQGSEA. V shed 3 bases and J shed 3 bases, with 15 bases lying between them.

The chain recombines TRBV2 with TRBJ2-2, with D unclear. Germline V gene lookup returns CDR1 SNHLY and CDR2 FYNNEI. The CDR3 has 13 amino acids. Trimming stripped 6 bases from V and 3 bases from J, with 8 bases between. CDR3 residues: CASRPVDTGELFF. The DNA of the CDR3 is TGTGCCAGCAGGCCGGTAGACACCGGGGAGCTGTTTTTT. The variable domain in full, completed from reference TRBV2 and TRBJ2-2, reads EPEVTQTPSHQVTQMGQEVILRCVPISNHLYFYWYRQILGQKVEFLVSFYNNEISEKSEIFDDQFSVERPDGSNFTLKIRSTKLEDSAMYFCASRPVDTGELFFGEGSRLTVL.

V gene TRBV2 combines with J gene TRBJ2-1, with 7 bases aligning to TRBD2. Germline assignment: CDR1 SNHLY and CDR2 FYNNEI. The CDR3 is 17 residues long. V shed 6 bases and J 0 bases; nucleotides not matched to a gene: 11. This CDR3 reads CASRTGTKVFSYNEQFF. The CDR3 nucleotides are TGTGCCAGCAGAACCGGGACTAAAGTTTTCTCCTACAATGAGCAGTTCTTC.

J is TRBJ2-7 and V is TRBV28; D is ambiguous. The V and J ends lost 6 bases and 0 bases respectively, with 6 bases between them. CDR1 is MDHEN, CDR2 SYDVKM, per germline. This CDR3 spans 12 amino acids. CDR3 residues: CASSEYSYEQYF. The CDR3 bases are TGTGCCAGCAGCGAGTACTCCTACGAGCAGTACTTC.

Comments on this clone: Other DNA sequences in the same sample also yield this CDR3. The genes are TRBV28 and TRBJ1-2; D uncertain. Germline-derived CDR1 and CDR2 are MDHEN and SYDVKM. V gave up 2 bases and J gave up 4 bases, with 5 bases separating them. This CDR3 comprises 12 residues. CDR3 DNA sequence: TGTGCCAGCAGTTTACCTTCCTATGGCTACACCTTC. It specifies CASSLPSYGYTF.

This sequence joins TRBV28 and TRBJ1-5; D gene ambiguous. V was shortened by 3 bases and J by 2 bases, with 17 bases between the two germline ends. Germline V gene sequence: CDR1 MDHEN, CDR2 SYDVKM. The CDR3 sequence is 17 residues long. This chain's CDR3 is CASSFHLELIGNQPQHF. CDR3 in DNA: TGTGCCAGCAGTTTTCACCTAGAGCTAATAGGCAATCAGCCCCAGCATTTT.

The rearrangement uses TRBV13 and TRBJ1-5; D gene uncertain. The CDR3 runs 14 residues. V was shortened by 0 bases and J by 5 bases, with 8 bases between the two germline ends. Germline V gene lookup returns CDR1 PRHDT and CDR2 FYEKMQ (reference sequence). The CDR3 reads CASSLGLVDQPQHF. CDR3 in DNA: TGTGCCAGCAGCTTAGGCCTAGTTGATCAGCCCCAGCATTTT.

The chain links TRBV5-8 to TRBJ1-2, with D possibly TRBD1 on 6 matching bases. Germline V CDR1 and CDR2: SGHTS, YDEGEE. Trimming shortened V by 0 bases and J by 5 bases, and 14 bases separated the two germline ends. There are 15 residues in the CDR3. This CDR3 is CASSLAVLGGYGYTF. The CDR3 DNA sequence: TGTGCCAGCAGCTTGGCAGTCCTAGGGGGTTATGGCTACACCTTC. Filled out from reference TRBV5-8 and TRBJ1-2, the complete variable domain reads EAGVTQSPTHLIKTRGQQATLRCSPISGHTSVYWYQQALGLGLQFLLWYDEGEERNRGNFPPRFSGRQFPNYSSELNVNALELEDSALYLCASSLAVLGGYGYTFGSGTRLTVV.

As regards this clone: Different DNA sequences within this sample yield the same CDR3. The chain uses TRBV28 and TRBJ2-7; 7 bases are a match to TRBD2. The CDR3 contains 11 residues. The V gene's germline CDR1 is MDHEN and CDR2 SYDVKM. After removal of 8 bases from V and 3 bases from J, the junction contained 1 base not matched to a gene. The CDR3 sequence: CASGGGYEQYF. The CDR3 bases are TGTGCCAGCGGGGGGGGCTACGAGCAGTACTTC.

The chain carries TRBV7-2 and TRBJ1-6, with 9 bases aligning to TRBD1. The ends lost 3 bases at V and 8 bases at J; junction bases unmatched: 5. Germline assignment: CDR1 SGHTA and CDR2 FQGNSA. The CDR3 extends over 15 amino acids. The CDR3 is CASSFGGTGHSPLHF. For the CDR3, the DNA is TGTGCCAGCAGCTTTGGCGGGACAGGGCATTCACCCCTCCACTTT.

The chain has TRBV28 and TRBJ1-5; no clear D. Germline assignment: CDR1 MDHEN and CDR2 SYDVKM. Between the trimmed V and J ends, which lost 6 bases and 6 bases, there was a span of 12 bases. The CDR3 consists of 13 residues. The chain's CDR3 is CASRGSGGQPQHF. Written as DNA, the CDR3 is TGTGCCAGCAGGGGTTCCGGAGGTCAGCCCCAGCATTTT.

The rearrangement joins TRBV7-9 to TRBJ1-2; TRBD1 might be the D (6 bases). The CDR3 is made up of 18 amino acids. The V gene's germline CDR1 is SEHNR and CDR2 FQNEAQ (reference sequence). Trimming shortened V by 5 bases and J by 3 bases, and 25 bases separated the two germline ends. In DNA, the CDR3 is TGTGCCAGCAGCCCTGCTAACCCAGACAGGTCGAGGGACTATGGCTACACCTTC. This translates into CASSPANPDRSRDYGYTF. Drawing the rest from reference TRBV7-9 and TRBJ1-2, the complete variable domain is DTGVSQNPRHKITKRGQNVTFRCDPISEHNRLYWYRQTLGQGPEFLTYFQNEAQLEKSRLLSDRFSAERPKGSFSTLEIQRTEQGDSAMYLCASSPANPDRSRDYGYTFGSGTRLTVV.

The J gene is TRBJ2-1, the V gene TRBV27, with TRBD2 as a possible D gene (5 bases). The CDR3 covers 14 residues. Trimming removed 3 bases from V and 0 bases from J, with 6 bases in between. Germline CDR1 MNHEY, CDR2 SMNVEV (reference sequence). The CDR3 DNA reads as TGTGCCAGCAGTTTTGGGAGCTCCTACAATGAGCAGTTCTTC. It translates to CASSFGSSYNEQFF.

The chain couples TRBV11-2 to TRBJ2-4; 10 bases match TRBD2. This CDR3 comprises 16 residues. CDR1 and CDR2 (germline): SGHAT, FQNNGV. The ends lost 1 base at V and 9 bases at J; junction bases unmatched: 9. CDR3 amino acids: CASSLGLAGGSGIQYF. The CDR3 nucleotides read TGTGCCAGCAGCTTAGGGTTAGCGGGGGGCTCGGGCATTCAGTACTTC.

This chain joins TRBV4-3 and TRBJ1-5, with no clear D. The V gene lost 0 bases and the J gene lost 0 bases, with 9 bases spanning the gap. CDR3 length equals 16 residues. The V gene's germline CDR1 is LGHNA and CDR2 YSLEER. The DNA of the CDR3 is TGCGCCAGCAGCCAAGAAGCCGGTAATAGCAATCAGCCCCAGCATTTT. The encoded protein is CASSQEAGNSNQPQHF.

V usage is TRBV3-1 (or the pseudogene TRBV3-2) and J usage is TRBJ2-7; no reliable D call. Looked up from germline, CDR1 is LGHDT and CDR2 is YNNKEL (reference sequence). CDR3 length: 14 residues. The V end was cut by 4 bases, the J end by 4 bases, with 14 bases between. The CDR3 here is CASSRSGWAYEQYF. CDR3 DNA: TGTGCCAGCAGCCGCAGTGGCTGGGCTTACGAGCAGTACTTC.

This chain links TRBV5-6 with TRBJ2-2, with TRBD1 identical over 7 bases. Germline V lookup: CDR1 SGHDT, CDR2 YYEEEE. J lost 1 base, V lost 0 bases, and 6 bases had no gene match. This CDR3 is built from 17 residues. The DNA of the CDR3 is TGTGCCAGCAGCTTGGTGACAGGGATAGGGAACACCGGGGAGCTGTTTTTT. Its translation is CASSLVTGIGNTGELFF.

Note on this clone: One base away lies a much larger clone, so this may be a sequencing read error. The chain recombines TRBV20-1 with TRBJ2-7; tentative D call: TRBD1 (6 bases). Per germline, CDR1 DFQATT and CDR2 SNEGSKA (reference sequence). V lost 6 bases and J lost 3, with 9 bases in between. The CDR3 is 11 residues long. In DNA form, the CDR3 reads TGCAGTGCCCAGACAGGCTACGAGCAGTACTTC. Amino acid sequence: CSAQTGYEQYF.